The present TCR beta chain was sequenced within a study of blood T cell repertoires in COVID-19. Study background: Donors in the United States, Italy and Spain gave samples during acute or convalescent COVID-19.

Method: immunoSEQ multiplex PCR; TCRdb's copy keeps in-frame clones and lacks some. The data show approximately 160,000 clones, around 81% seen once. Participant-given clinical history determined each cohort assignment. Germline V lookup: CDR1 MNHEY, CDR2 SMNVEV (reference sequence). V was clipped by 3 bases and J by 6 bases, with 17 bases between them. The CDR3 spans 15 residues. The sequence came from a man aged 35 to 55 who had recovered from COVID-19. V is TRBV27 and J is TRBJ1-2; a weak D match, TRBD1 (5 bases). The specimen was PBMCs or T cells enriched from blood (not recorded which). The CDR3 spells CASSFPPPGRHGYTF. The CDR3 nucleotides read TGTGCCAGCAGTTTCCCTCCTCCAGGGAGGCATGGCTACACCTTC.